This is a list of T cell receptor beta chains from one sample in a study of blood T cells in healthy people across ages. TCRdb passed the 5' RACE reads through MiXCR, listing each CDR3 protein once. The sample lists hundreds of thousands of distinct CDR3 sequences; about 32% were seen once. Sequenced sample: blood. The receptors originated from a woman older than 75 in good health. CDR3s include the opening cysteine and the closing phenylalanine or tryptophan.

CDR3 length	V gene	J gene	CDR3 protein
11	TRBV5-3	TRBJ2-4	CARSPRNIQYF
16	TRBV7-2	TRBJ2-3	CASSQVLAMIPDTQYF
15	TRBV20-1	TRBJ2-7	CSARGGLGTVYEQYF
17	TRBV20-1	TRBJ2-1	CSARDGYTGDQYNEQFF
13	TRBV20-1	TRBJ2-7	CSASPGLIYEQYF
14	TRBV3-1	TRBJ2-5	CASSQGGAGQTQYF
18	TRBV6-1	TRBJ2-1	CASIGRLSGGGAYNEQFF
15	TRBV24-1	TRBJ2-3	CATSDRSTATDTQYF
14	TRBV12-3/TRBV12-4	TRBJ2-5	CASSRTGTQETQYF
15	TRBV7-9	TRBJ1-6	CASSLAQGARSPLHF
17	TRBV5-1	TRBJ2-1	CASSPGGVAGGGNEQFF
12	TRBV5-1	.	CASSPSDFEQYF
15	TRBV5-5	TRBJ1-1	CASSLAPGPGTEAFF
16	TRBV9	TRBJ2-4	CASSATGGAAKNIQYF
15	TRBV4-2	TRBJ1-6	CASSQDSMPRSPLHF
13	TRBV10-3	TRBJ2-5	CAISESTKVTQYF
15	TRBV10-3	TRBJ2-3	CAISGDQGSTDTQYF
17	TRBV7-8	TRBJ2-1	CASSLARTSSFYNEQFF
14	TRBV7-8	TRBJ2-2	CASSRRTSTGELFF
15	TRBV6-1	TRBJ2-3	CASSESGALGDTQYF
17	TRBV5-8	TRBJ2-3	CASSLVVRGPPGDTQYF
14	TRBV13	TRBJ2-7	CASSFPTGGYEQYF
12	TRBV7-2	TRBJ2-5	CASSLGGTTQYF
15	TRBV4-3	TRBJ1-1	CASSPGRVTHTEAFF
13	TRBV7-9	TRBJ1-2	CASSLEPVYGYTF
16	TRBV12-3/TRBV12-4	TRBJ2-1	CASSGRVAGGPNEQFF
14	TRBV20-1	TRBJ2-1	CSAEGLADYNEQFF
14	TRBV4-3	TRBJ1-5	CASSQATGYQPQHF
13	TRBV20-1	TRBJ1-4	CSATTGGQEKLFF
16	TRBV7-2	TRBJ2-4	CASSFTHRGAENIQYF
14	TRBV6-5	TRBJ2-1	CASSPPGRGNEQFF
14	TRBV5-1	TRBJ2-3	CASSQGNNGDTRYF
14	TRBV27	TRBJ2-2	CASNLGVGAGELFF
13	TRBV7-9	TRBJ2-1	CASSTGNYNEQFF
19	TRBV5-1	TRBJ2-5	CASSVQGIGTSGSQETQYF
12	TRBV28	TRBJ2-7	CASLGTDYEQYF
15	TRBV6-2/TRBV6-3	TRBJ2-2	CASINSRVPTGELFF
14	TRBV14	TRBJ1-6	CASSQTGGVSPLHF
15	TRBV2	TRBJ2-7	CASSEILAGGNEQYF
16	TRBV4-3	TRBJ2-5	CASSQGRSGGQETQYF
12	TRBV29-1	TRBJ2-5	CSVEVRTETQYF
16	TRBV4-3	TRBJ1-2	CASSQLGTAANYGYTF
12	TRBV6-5	TRBJ2-3	CASSSRGGPQYF
14	TRBV14	TRBJ2-5	CASSRDSVQETQYF